These 18 T cell receptor beta chains were all obtained from the same sample, sequenced in a study of T cell changes during pregnancy in multiple sclerosis. TCRdb's table, derived via immunoSEQ multiplex PCR, lists solely in-frame clones and lacks some. The sample shows 65,000 to 90,000 clones, 80% to 95% of them seen only once. The sample here was CD4+ T cells from peripheral blood mononuclear cells, taken after pregnancy. These receptors were collected from a female donor with multiple sclerosis, enrolled in a pregnancy study.

The V call is TRBV5-4, the J call TRBJ2-3; a weak D match, TRBD2 (6 bases). CDR1 and CDR2 from the germline V gene are SGHNT and YYREEE (reference sequence). V shed 5 bases and J shed 4 bases, with 17 bases lying between them. The CDR3 runs 15 residues. The CDR3 sequence is CASRAGTRGSDTQYF. The CDR3 region has the DNA TGTGCCAGCAGGGCCGGGACCCGGGGGTCAGATACGCAGTATTTT.

The chain is built from TRBV5-1 and TRBJ2-6, with no clear D. The V gene's germline CDR1 is SGHRS and CDR2 YFSETQ. The V and J ends lost 4 bases and 3 bases respectively, with 8 bases between them. This CDR3 region has 14 residues. This CDR3 is CASSNPSGANVLTF. The CDR3 nucleotides are TGCGCCAGCAGCAATCCTAGTGGGGCCAACGTCCTGACTTTC.

The gene calls are TRBV7-8 and TRBJ1-1; the match to TRBD1 covers 9 bases. With 0 bases clipped from V and 5 bases from J, the junction kept 4 bases outside the gene matches. The germline V gene encodes CDR1 SGHVS and CDR2 FQNEAQ. The CDR3 is made up of 15 amino acids. The CDR3, as DNA: TGTGCCAGCAGCTTAGCACAGGGGGCAGGGACTGAAGCTTTCTTT. Encoded protein: CASSLAQGAGTEAFF.

The table lists this clone with a few counts. The chain employs TRBV30 and TRBJ1-1; D is ambiguous. The V end was cut by 0 bases, the J end by 13 bases, with 12 bases between. Germline V CDR1 and CDR2: GTSNPN, SVGIG (reference sequence). The CDR3 has 11 amino acids. CDR3 sequence: CAWSVLQYNFF. The CDR3, as DNA: TGTGCCTGGAGTGTACTCCAATATAATTTCTTT.

The rearrangement uses TRBV29-1 and TRBJ2-1; 9 positions match TRBD2. Trimming removed 6 bases from V and 1 base from J; junction bases left unmatched: 4. Germline V gene data show CDR1 as SQVTM and CDR2 as ANQGSEA. This CDR3 has 14 residues. The CDR3: CSVPLAGSYNEQFF. CDR3 DNA sequence: TGCAGCGTGCCGCTAGCGGGATCCTACAATGAGCAGTTCTTC.

The chain combines TRBV9 with TRBJ1-3; tentative D call: TRBD1 (6 bases). Germline CDR1 reads SGDLS; CDR2 reads YYNGEE. Trimming removed 4 bases at V and 0 bases at J, with 17 bases between. The length of the CDR3 is 17 residues. This CDR3 reads CASSLYRDTASGNTIYF. In DNA, the CDR3 is TGTGCCAGCAGCCTCTACAGGGATACCGCCTCTGGAAACACCATATATTTT.

V gene TRBV27 combines with J gene TRBJ2-7; 7 bases map to TRBD1. The CDR3 extends over 14 amino acids. The V segment lost 5 bases and the J segment 0 bases; nucleotides outside the gene matches: 4. CDR1 MNHEY and CDR2 SMNVEV come from the germline V gene (reference sequence). This CDR3 is CASSKQGSSYEQYF. As DNA, the CDR3 is TGTGCCAGCAGTAAACAGGGGAGCTCCTACGAGCAGTACTTC.

This chain joins TRBV13 and TRBJ2-1; D might be TRBD1 (6 bases). Germline values: CDR1 PRHDT, CDR2 FYEKMQ (reference sequence). The V end was cut by 4 bases, the J end by 12 bases, with 13 bases between. The CDR3 spans 12 residues. The CDR3 protein is CASSWGRLGQFF. Here the CDR3 DNA reads TGTGCCAGCAGCTGGGGGCGTTTGGGGCAGTTCTTC.

The chain uses TRBV7-3 and TRBJ2-1; 7 positions match TRBD1. Germline V gene lookup returns CDR1 SGHTA and CDR2 FQGTGA. Unmatched junction bases numbered 5, after V lost 6 bases and J lost 0 bases. The CDR3 contains 15 residues. Here the CDR3 reads CASSLDRRSYNEQFF. The CDR3 DNA follows: TGTGCCAGCAGTCTGGACAGGCGCTCCTACAATGAGCAGTTCTTC. The full variable domain, rest sourced from reference TRBV7-3 and TRBJ2-1, is GAGVSQTPSNKVTEKGKYVELRCDPISGHTALYWYRQSLGQGPEFLIYFQGTGAADDSGLPNDRFFAVRPEGSVSTLKIQRTERGDSAVYLCASSLDRRSYNEQFFGPGTRLTVL.

The chain recombines TRBV25-1 with TRBJ1-4, with 8 bases lining up with TRBD1. The V gene's germline CDR1 is MGHDK and CDR2 SYGVNS. After removal of 4 bases from V and 5 bases from J, the junction contained 3 bases not matched to a gene. This CDR3 has 14 amino acids. CDR3 bases: TGTGCCAGCAGTGGGACAGGGTACAATGAAAAACTGTTTTTT. Encoded protein: CASSGTGYNEKLFF.

V and J are TRBV29-1 and TRBJ2-1, with unresolved D. The CDR3 consists of 12 residues. V dropped 4 bases and J dropped 3 bases, with 7 bases sitting between them. Germline-derived CDR1 and CDR2 are SQVTM and ANQGSEA. The CDR3 DNA is TGCAGCGTTGCGGGTAACTACAATGAGCAGTTCTTC. Its protein product is CSVAGNYNEQFF.

This chain joins TRBV6-1 and TRBJ1-1; tentative D call: TRBD1 (6 bases). V lost 4 bases and J lost 4, with 10 bases in between. The CDR3 contains 13 residues. CDR1 MNHNS and CDR2 SASEGT come from the germline V gene. In DNA, the CDR3 is TGTGCCAGCAGTGTACAGGGCGGCACTGAAGCTTTCTTT. It is translated as CASSVQGGTEAFF.

J is TRBJ2-1 and V is TRBV5-1; 8 positions match TRBD2. The junction had 23 bases not matched to a gene; V was cut back by 7 bases and J by 5 bases. CDR1 is SGHRS and CDR2 is YFSETQ in the germline V gene. The CDR3 is made up of 19 amino acids. CDR3 DNA sequence: TGCGCCAGCTCCCGAACGTGGGGACTAGACCCCAGAGGAAACAATGAGCAGTTCTTC. This sequence encodes CASSRTWGLDPRGNNEQFF.

With respect to this clone: Within the sample, other DNA sequences also encode this same CDR3. The chain has TRBV6-5 and TRBJ2-7, with D possibly TRBD1 on 6 matching bases. Germline V CDR1 and CDR2: MNHEY, SVGAGI. V lost 5 bases to trimming and J lost 0 bases, with 11 bases between them. The CDR3 is made up of 14 amino acids. The CDR3 region is CASSKDRSSYEQYF. The CDR3 nucleotides read TGTGCCAGCAGTAAAGACAGGAGCTCCTACGAGCAGTACTTC.

The V gene is TRBV5-4, the J gene TRBJ2-1; TRBD1 aligns across 9 bases. The CDR3 consists of 14 residues. V shed 0 bases, J shed 10 bases, and the junction held 5 bases outside the gene matches. The germline gives CDR1 SGHNT, CDR2 YYREEE (reference sequence). The CDR3 DNA sequence: TGTGCCAGCAGCTTGGGGACAGGGGTGCGAGAGCAGTTCTTC. It yields the protein CASSLGTGVREQFF.

A single count supports this clone. The genes are TRBV4-1 and TRBJ2-2, with a tentative D call TRBD2 (5 bases). Germline CDR1 and CDR2: MGHRA and YSYEKL. The V and J ends lost 2 bases and 2 bases respectively, with 12 bases between them. There are 16 residues in the CDR3. The CDR3 here is CASSQFTGINTGELFF. CDR3 sequence (DNA): TGCGCCAGCAGCCAATTTACCGGGATAAACACCGGGGAGCTGTTTTTT.

The gene calls are TRBV7-2 and TRBJ1-2; D might be TRBD1 (5 bases). Germline assignment: CDR1 SGHTA and CDR2 FQGNSA. This CDR3 region has 15 residues. Trimming cost V 4 bases and J 4 bases, with 16 bases left between them. CDR3 amino acids: CASSSRTSRAYGYTF. Written as DNA, the CDR3 is TGTGCCAGCAGCTCCCGCACCTCCAGGGCCTATGGCTACACCTTC. Full variable domain (rest looked up from reference TRBV7-2 and TRBJ1-2): GAGVSQSPSNKVTEKGKDVELRCDPISGHTALYWYRQSLGQGLEFLIYFQGNSAPDKSGLPSDRFSAERTGGSVSTLTIQRTQQEDSAVYLCASSSRTSRAYGYTFGSGTRLTVV.

The V call is TRBV5-1, the J call TRBJ1-5; tentative D call: TRBD1 (6 bases). The germline V and J ends were trimmed by 4 bases and 1 base, with 12 bases remaining between them. Germline V gives CDR1 SGHRS, CDR2 YFSETQ. The CDR3 loop spans 15 amino acids. CDR3 DNA sequence: TGCGCCAGCAGCCCAACTACAGGGAGCAATCAGCCCCAGCATTTT. It yields the protein CASSPTTGSNQPQHF.